The source of this T cell receptor (beta chain) is a study of shared clonotypes between healthy human individuals (TCRdb year 2020). Background for the entire study: Two women and a few men aged 18 to 49 years were included in the cohort. For each donor, three plates each were used for CD4 naive and CD4 memory, two plates were used for CD8 naive, and one plate was used for CD8 memory. To estimate repertoire size and how much clonotype sharing occurs between individuals, the study deeply sequenced the blood TCR repertoires of several healthy adults. Libraries were prepared and TCR repertoires were sequenced by different laboratories using diverse techniques, in order to increase sequencing depth and limit assay-specific biases. Per donor, leukapheresis produced somewhere between about 0.8 and 9 billion PBMCs. Paper-wide results and their limitations: Incomplete sequencing was indicated by rarefaction of sorted-subset datasets, despite the large sequencing depth. Naive subsets generally had larger estimated clonotype richness than memory subsets did. Clonotypes shared by all four sorted-subset donors showed higher generation probabilities than non-shared clonotypes. Sampling was restricted to blood, and TCR repertoires in tissue are likely to differ from TCR repertoires in blood. Pairwise subsampling led to the expectation that sequencing depth would affect the degree of clonotype sharing among donors. When a few donors were compared, the shared fraction of clonotypes was about 5.2% for naive CD4, around 3.5% for naive CD8, roughly 2.3% for memory CD4, and roughly 0.43% for memory CD8. The genetic and exposure-history diversity represented was limited by the small number of donors.

Using the deep immunoSEQ assay, multiplex PCR amplified TCR CDR3 regions from genomic DNA. Extracted genomic DNA from each cell subset was distributed evenly across all wells of several immunoSEQ 96-well plates, and each plate was treated as a replicate. For sorted subsets, around 200 ng genomic DNA, equal to about 30,000 T cell genomes, was loaded into each replicate PCR. The purified libraries were quantified using a Qubit 3.0 fluorometer, sized with a Bioanalyzer 2100, and then quantified again using the KAPA Library Quantification kit. Every immunoSEQ 96-well plate was sequenced on a dedicated single-read 150-cycle Illumina NextSeq 550 flow cell. Regarding the original processing steps: Because the immunoSEQ output included only junctional sequences and no quality scores, the filtering could not be the same as the filtering used for full-length reads. Sequences were annotated with PyIR, a Python wrapper for IgBLAST v1.9, using IMGT germline references to assign V/J genes and CDR3. Reads with weak V/J assignments (E-value above 1e-6), missing CDR3, stop codons, out-of-frame junctions, or ambiguous translated residues were removed. A V3J clonotype was defined by an identical inferred V gene, J gene, and CDR3 amino acid sequence. To compute the percentage overlap between repertoires, the number of shared unique clonotypes was divided by the size of the smaller repertoire. Three approaches were used to assess repertoire richness: RTK rarefaction, the Chao1 estimator, and Recon v2.1 estimates of unobserved clonotypes. OLGA was used to compute generation probabilities for all TCRbeta clonotypes that the gDNA method yielded from a handful of donors. Held by TCRdb, this immuneACCESS table contains in-frame sequences only and omits some clones. Under half of the omission traces to an unresolved V gene where checked; the cause of the rest is unknown. V and J calls and clone size come straight from that table; D and trimming were deduced from the DNA. The sample records over 800,000 clones, nearly 95% of which are singletons. Jointly, the top ten make up around 24% of the sample.

As regards this clone: Its binding antigen is unknown. No base quality values were provided; no much bigger clone lies one nucleotide off.

The junction carries 7 bases between V and J, which are trimmed by 3 bases and 4 bases respectively. The germline V gene (reference sequence) sets CDR1 to MNHEY and CDR2 to SMNVEV. The CDR3 spans 12 residues, from the cysteine through the phenylalanine. The only DNA kept is the CDR3, 36 bases in frame from the first base. CD8 naive samples were obtained by positive selection for CCR7 among CD45RO-negative cells, yielding a CD45RA+CCR7+ population from which TemRA cells were excluded. Healthy HIV-negative adults with no recently reported acute infections or vaccinations were included as donors. Only Caucasian adults living in Nashville, Tennessee, USA were represented among the donors. Blood was collected by leukapheresis, and PBMCs were isolated by Ficoll-Histopaque density gradient centrifugation and then cryopreserved in liquid nitrogen vapor phase. Analytical flow cytometry was used to check the purity and quantity of every magnetically sorted T cell population. Genomic DNA was isolated from every sorted fraction and measured by UV absorbance on a Nanodrop 2000c.

The receptor's source is a man aged 30 to 45 in good health. The specimen was naive CD8+ T cells sorted from blood. In light of the paper, this sample's cell subset or site label describes: CD45RA+CCR7+. The rearrangement combines TRBV27 with TRBJ2-7; the D gene identity is not certain. The bases are TGTGCCAGCAGTTTCCAAATTTACGAGCAGTACTTC. Translated, this gives CASSFQIYEQYF.